This TCR beta chain is from a study of CXCR3-negative and CXCR3-positive naive CD8 T cells. Study-wide results and caveats: TRBV-TRBJ usage was alike in naive CXCR3-negative and CXCR3-positive cells but differed in memory cells. Naive subsets did not differ in surface CD5, and TRB CDR3 properties served to infer TCR strength.

Concerning this clonotype itself: Its matching antigen is unknown.

Germline V gene sequence: CDR1 SGHRS, CDR2 YFSETQ. This CDR3 comprises 14 residues. UMI-labeled 5' RACE TRB cDNA libraries were prepared from the cells. TCRdb reprocessed the 5' RACE reads and keeps a single row for each CDR3 protein, giving no DNA. Listed are some 61,000 distinct CDR3 sequences; 3.5% to 5.5% falls within the top ten. Sequencing was performed on naive CXCR3- CD8+ T cells from blood. Sample subset: CD45RO-CCR7+CD27+CD95- naive CD8+ T cells lacking CXCR3 (TNR3-). V and J are TRBV5-1 and TRBJ2-7; TCRdb proposes TRBD1, but this gene call is untestable without DNA. The source of this sequence is a human donor in good health. Some clones in this sample may be carry-over from other donors' samples. The CDR3 protein is CASSFGQFSYEQYF.